This T cell receptor (beta chain) was sequenced during a study of metastatic and nonmetastatic thyroid tumors. Prior to thyroid surgery, none of the patients had received any treatment. At least ten counts were recorded for this clone. In the source study's methods: Researchers built a distant-metastasis classifier for papillary thyroid cancer that drew on CDR3 differences across clinicopathological groups. Using MiXCR, TCRdb reanalyzed the PCR reads. None of the V and J calls come from the authors' own analysis; TCRdb made them. The repertoire holds some 20,000 clones, with 16% as singletons. The CDR3 has 16 residues. The V segment lost 0 bases and the J segment 6 bases; nucleotides outside the gene matches: 8. Germline-derived CDR1 and CDR2 are SGDLS and YYNGEE.

The specimen sequenced was blood. The clonotype comes from a male donor with papillary thyroid cancer or a benign thyroid nodule (not recorded which). Some clones in this sample may be carry-over from other donors' samples. This rearrangement joins TRBV9 to TRBJ2-2; TRBD2 aligns across 7 bases. CDR3: CASSVAFGGFAGELFF. As DNA, the CDR3 is TGTGCCAGCAGCGTAGCCTTCGGGGGGTTCGCCGGGGAGCTGTTTTTT.